A selection of T cell receptor beta chains follows, all from one sample in a study of shared clonotypes between healthy human individuals. Clones were read by immunoSEQ multiplex PCR, and TCRdb kept only the in-frame ones, dropping some. The sample holds approximately 1.1 million clones, 78% seen once. The sequenced sample consisted of memory CD4+ T cells from PBMCs. Receptor source: a man aged 18 to 30 in good health. Some clones in this sample may be carry-over from other donors' samples. Both conserved end residues are part of each CDR3. Fields, in order: V gene, J gene, D gene, CDR3 length, clone size, CDR3 protein. The D gene is left open where the match is weak. Not all rows give a size; the values are once, few, many and, for expanded clones, a class.

v_call: TRBV5-4; j_call: TRBJ2-7; d_call: TRBD2; cdr3_length: 16; clone_size: -; cdr3_aa: CASSRGLAGEPYEQYF
v_call: TRBV27; j_call: TRBJ1-2; d_call: -; cdr3_length: 13; clone_size: few; cdr3_aa: CASSPTGSYGYTF
v_call: TRBV11-2; j_call: TRBJ1-1; d_call: -; cdr3_length: 14; clone_size: -; cdr3_aa: CASSRLWGDTEAFF
v_call: TRBV7-2; j_call: TRBJ2-5; d_call: -; cdr3_length: 13; clone_size: -; cdr3_aa: CASTPWGVETQYF
v_call: TRBV4-2; j_call: TRBJ2-1; d_call: -; cdr3_length: 15; clone_size: -; cdr3_aa: CASSQSNPAGNEQFF
v_call: TRBV5-1; j_call: TRBJ1-4; d_call: -; cdr3_length: 15; clone_size: -; cdr3_aa: CASSPHLVTNEKLFF
v_call: TRBV5-1; j_call: TRBJ2-1; d_call: -; cdr3_length: 14; clone_size: few; cdr3_aa: CASSLASRTPEQFF
v_call: TRBV5-6; j_call: TRBJ2-3; d_call: -; cdr3_length: 16; clone_size: -; cdr3_aa: CASSSLTGPSTDTQYF
v_call: TRBV6-1; j_call: TRBJ1-3; d_call: -; cdr3_length: 16; clone_size: -; cdr3_aa: CASSENDPGAGNTIYF
v_call: TRBV5-1; j_call: TRBJ2-7; d_call: -; cdr3_length: 14; clone_size: -; cdr3_aa: CASSPGASTYEQYF
v_call: TRBV6-1; j_call: TRBJ2-7; d_call: -; cdr3_length: 12; clone_size: -; cdr3_aa: CASWRAVHEQYF
v_call: TRBV25-1; j_call: TRBJ2-5; d_call: -; cdr3_length: 17; clone_size: -; cdr3_aa: CASSENKGGWSLETQYF
v_call: TRBV7-2; j_call: TRBJ1-2; d_call: TRBD1; cdr3_length: 16; clone_size: -; cdr3_aa: CASSLHLAGQTYGYTF
v_call: TRBV19; j_call: TRBJ1-2; d_call: -; cdr3_length: 15; clone_size: -; cdr3_aa: CASTNPNRANYGYTF
v_call: TRBV28; j_call: TRBJ1-5; d_call: -; cdr3_length: 13; clone_size: -; cdr3_aa: CASRGSSNQPQHF
v_call: TRBV30; j_call: TRBJ2-3; d_call: -; cdr3_length: 13; clone_size: -; cdr3_aa: CARIIHCTDTQYF
v_call: TRBV2; j_call: TRBJ2-3; d_call: -; cdr3_length: 12; clone_size: once; cdr3_aa: CASKGGTDTQYF
v_call: TRBV12-5; j_call: TRBJ2-7; d_call: TRBD2; cdr3_length: 18; clone_size: once; cdr3_aa: CASGLDAGTSGRTYEQYF
v_call: TRBV4-3; j_call: TRBJ2-1; d_call: -; cdr3_length: 15; clone_size: -; cdr3_aa: CASSQDPAGRAEQFF
v_call: TRBV7-3; j_call: TRBJ2-2; d_call: -; cdr3_length: 14; clone_size: once; cdr3_aa: CASSQGQNTGELFF
v_call: TRBV2; j_call: TRBJ2-2; d_call: TRBD2; cdr3_length: 17; clone_size: -; cdr3_aa: CASSVLSGGGSTGELFF
v_call: TRBV7-3; j_call: TRBJ2-3; d_call: TRBD1; cdr3_length: 15; clone_size: -; cdr3_aa: CASSPGQGSTDTQYF
v_call: TRBV28; j_call: TRBJ1-5; d_call: -; cdr3_length: 20; clone_size: few; cdr3_aa: CASSWVVGWVGAYSNQPQHF
v_call: TRBV19; j_call: TRBJ2-1; d_call: -; cdr3_length: 12; clone_size: once; cdr3_aa: CASSYDPAEQFF
v_call: TRBV11-2; j_call: TRBJ2-5; d_call: TRBD1; cdr3_length: 16; clone_size: once; cdr3_aa: CASSQGASADPETQYF
v_call: TRBV5-6; j_call: TRBJ1-2; d_call: TRBD1; cdr3_length: 14; clone_size: once; cdr3_aa: CASTRTGLSYGYTF
v_call: TRBV6-1; j_call: TRBJ2-7; d_call: TRBD1; cdr3_length: 16; clone_size: -; cdr3_aa: CASSEQRTGLTYEQYF
v_call: TRBV5-5; j_call: TRBJ2-5; d_call: -; cdr3_length: 15; clone_size: -; cdr3_aa: CASSLEGSIGETQYF
v_call: TRBV7-9; j_call: TRBJ1-5; d_call: TRBD1; cdr3_length: 14; clone_size: many; cdr3_aa: CASSLDQGAQPQHF
v_call: TRBV11-2; j_call: TRBJ2-3; d_call: -; cdr3_length: 14; clone_size: -; cdr3_aa: CASSRGGRYDTQYF
v_call: TRBV30; j_call: TRBJ2-7; d_call: -; cdr3_length: 11; clone_size: -; cdr3_aa: CAWSVRDEQYF
v_call: TRBV18; j_call: TRBJ1-1; d_call: -; cdr3_length: 9; clone_size: -; cdr3_aa: CASSPPAFF
v_call: TRBV6-1; j_call: TRBJ2-3; d_call: TRBD1; cdr3_length: 15; clone_size: -; cdr3_aa: CASSAGQGATDTQYF
v_call: TRBV4-2; j_call: TRBJ2-2; d_call: TRBD2; cdr3_length: 18; clone_size: -; cdr3_aa: CATQRGSGRAQYTGELFF
v_call: TRBV5-6; j_call: TRBJ2-1; d_call: -; cdr3_length: 15; clone_size: -; cdr3_aa: CASSSLRRGADEQFF
v_call: TRBV27; j_call: TRBJ2-7; d_call: TRBD2; cdr3_length: 16; clone_size: -; cdr3_aa: CASSLSGWEGAYEQYF
v_call: TRBV9; j_call: TRBJ2-1; d_call: TRBD2; cdr3_length: 15; clone_size: -; cdr3_aa: CASSPSGGIIYEQFF
v_call: TRBV7-3; j_call: TRBJ2-3; d_call: TRBD2; cdr3_length: 16; clone_size: few; cdr3_aa: CASSLMTSGSTDTQYF
v_call: TRBV4-3; j_call: TRBJ2-1; d_call: -; cdr3_length: 12; clone_size: -; cdr3_aa: CASSKTRDEQFF
v_call: TRBV30; j_call: TRBJ2-3; d_call: TRBD2; cdr3_length: 14; clone_size: -; cdr3_aa: CAWRLAGSTDTQYF
v_call: TRBV7-3; j_call: TRBJ2-2; d_call: TRBD1; cdr3_length: 15; clone_size: -; cdr3_aa: CASSSDRGRVGELFF
v_call: TRBV2; j_call: TRBJ2-7; d_call: -; cdr3_length: 11; clone_size: -; cdr3_aa: CASSKSYEQYF
v_call: TRBV28; j_call: TRBJ1-2; d_call: -; cdr3_length: 13; clone_size: once; cdr3_aa: CASRNRINYGYTF
v_call: TRBV5-6; j_call: -; d_call: -; cdr3_length: 14; clone_size: -; cdr3_aa: CASSFLGVTYEQYF
v_call: TRBV7-3; j_call: TRBJ2-3; d_call: -; cdr3_length: 14; clone_size: -; cdr3_aa: CASSVDPRTDTQYF
v_call: TRBV7-2; j_call: TRBJ2-7; d_call: -; cdr3_length: 16; clone_size: -; cdr3_aa: CASSLASGQISYEQYF
v_call: TRBV5-4; j_call: TRBJ2-2; d_call: -; cdr3_length: 15; clone_size: once; cdr3_aa: CASSLFRANTGELFF
v_call: TRBV7-2; j_call: TRBJ1-3; d_call: -; cdr3_length: 15; clone_size: -; cdr3_aa: CASSLGGTSGNTIYF